This T cell receptor beta chain was captured by sequencing in a study of blood T cell repertoires in COVID-19. About the research overall: COVID-19 samples from acute and convalescent phases originated in the United States, Italy and Spain. T cells, B-cell-depleted T cells, or PBMCs supplied cDNA or gDNA.

Method: immunoSEQ multiplex PCR; TCRdb's copy keeps in-frame clones and lacks some. The sample holds a few hundred thousand clones, 82% seen once. Sample: peripheral blood. The receptor's source is a woman of 80 years or more with COVID-19, enrolled during active disease.

CDR3 sequence: CASWIRAAGANVLTF. The DNA for the CDR3 is TGTGCCAGCTGGATCAGGGCCGCAGGGGCCAACGTCCTGACTTTC. This chain connects TRBV6-5 to TRBJ2-6, with a possible D match to TRBD1 (5 bases). The germline V gene encodes CDR1 MNHEY and CDR2 SVGAGI. Trimming left V 8 bases short and J 4 bases short, with 15 bases between. This CDR3 has 15 amino acids.